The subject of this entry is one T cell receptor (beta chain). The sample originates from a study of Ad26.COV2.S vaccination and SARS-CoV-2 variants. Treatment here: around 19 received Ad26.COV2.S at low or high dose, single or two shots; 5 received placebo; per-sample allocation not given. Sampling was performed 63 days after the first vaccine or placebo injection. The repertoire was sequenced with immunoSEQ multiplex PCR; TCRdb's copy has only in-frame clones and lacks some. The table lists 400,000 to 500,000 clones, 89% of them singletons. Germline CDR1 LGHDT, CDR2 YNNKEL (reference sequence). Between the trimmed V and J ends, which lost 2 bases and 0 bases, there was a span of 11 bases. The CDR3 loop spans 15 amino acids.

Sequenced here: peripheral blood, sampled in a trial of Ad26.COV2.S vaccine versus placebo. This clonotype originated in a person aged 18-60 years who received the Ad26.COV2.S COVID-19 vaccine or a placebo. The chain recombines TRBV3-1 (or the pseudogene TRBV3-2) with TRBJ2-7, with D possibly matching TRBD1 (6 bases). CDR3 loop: CASSQWGQPSYEQYF. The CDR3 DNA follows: TGTGCCAGCAGCCAATGGGGGCAGCCCTCCTACGAGCAGTACTTC.